This T cell receptor beta chain was recorded in a study of shared clonotypes between healthy human individuals. Study-level information: Every donor yielded three CD4 naive, three CD4 memory, two CD8 naive and one CD8 memory plate. Findings and caveats of the study: Across subsets, estimated richness was generally greater for naive than for memory populations. Clonotype sharing among donors, it was expected, would be affected by sequencing depth.

This table comes from immunoSEQ multiplex PCR, and its TCRdb copy is limited to in-frame clones, with some not included. The table shows 1,500,000 or so clones, with around 97% occurring only once. With respect to this clone: Its antigen is still unknown.

The CDR3 is 15 residues long. Germline V gene lookup returns CDR1 LNHDA and CDR2 SQIVND (reference sequence). The V gene lost 6 bases and the J gene lost 2 bases, with 13 bases spanning the gap. This TCR was recovered from a man aged 25 to 40 in good health. The chain couples TRBV19 to TRBJ2-2; D is perhaps TRBD1 (6 bases). The sequenced sample was naive CD4+ T cells sorted from blood. Subset reported: CD45RA+ positively selected. CDR3 bases: TGTGCCAGTAGGCGGACAGTGAGTAACACCGGGGAGCTGTTTTTT. It specifies CASRRTVSNTGELFF.